One and the same sample provided the 2 T cell receptor beta chains below, sequenced in a study of post-analysis software for immune sequencing data. Study results and caveats: With TRBV5-6, TRBV5-1 and TRBV20-1 included, roughly five TRBV segments were more frequent in patients than in controls.

Their cognate antigens are unknown. Included in the TCR beta cDNA libraries were unique molecular identifiers. TCRdb re-called the PCR reads with MiXCR, one entry per CDR3 protein. The sample comprises hundreds of thousands of distinct CDR3 sequences, around 64% of which are singletons, and around 11% rests with the top ten. Sample: blood. These receptors were collected from a girl aged 2-15 years with multiple sclerosis.

The chain joins TRBV5-1 to TRBJ1-2; tentative D call: TRBD1 (5 bases). The CDR3 is made up of 14 amino acids. Germline V gene data show CDR1 as SGHRS and CDR2 as YFSETQ. Deletions cut 4 bases from V and 1 base from J, with 11 bases between. CDR3 in amino acids: CASSQRDGNYGYTF. The DNA for the CDR3 is TGCGCCAGCAGCCAACGGGACGGTAACTATGGCTACACCTTC.

The chain has TRBV5-5 and TRBJ1-4; D not resolved. V dropped 0 bases and J dropped 6 bases, with 6 bases sitting between them. The CDR3 sequence is 13 residues long. CDR1 and CDR2 (germline): SGHKS, YYEKEE (reference sequence). This CDR3 reads CASSLASYEKLFF. Here the CDR3 DNA reads TGTGCCAGCAGCTTGGCCTCTTATGAAAAACTGTTTTTT. Based on the CDR3 plus reference TRBV5-5 and TRBJ1-4, the full variable domain is DAGVTQSPTHLIKTRGQQVTLRCSPISGHKSVSWYQQVLGQGPQFIFQYYEKEERGRGNFPDRFSARQFPNYSSELNVNALLLGDSALYLCASSLASYEKLFFGSGTQLSVL.